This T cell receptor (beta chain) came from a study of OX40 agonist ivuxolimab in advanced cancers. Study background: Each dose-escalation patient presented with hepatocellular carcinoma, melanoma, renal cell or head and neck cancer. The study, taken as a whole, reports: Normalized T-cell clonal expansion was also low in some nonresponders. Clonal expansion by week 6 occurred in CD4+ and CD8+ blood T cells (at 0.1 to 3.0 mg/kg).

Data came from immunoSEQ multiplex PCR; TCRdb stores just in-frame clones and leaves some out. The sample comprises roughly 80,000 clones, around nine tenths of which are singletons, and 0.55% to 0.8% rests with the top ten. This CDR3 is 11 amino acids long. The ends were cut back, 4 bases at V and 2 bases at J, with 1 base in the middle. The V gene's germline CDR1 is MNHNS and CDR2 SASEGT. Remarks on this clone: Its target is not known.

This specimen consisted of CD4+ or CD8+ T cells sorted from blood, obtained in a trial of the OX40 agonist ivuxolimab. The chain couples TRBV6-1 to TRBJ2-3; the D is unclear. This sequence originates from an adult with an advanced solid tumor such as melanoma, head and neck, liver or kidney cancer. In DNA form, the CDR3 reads TGTGCCAGCAGTGTCACAGATACGCAGTATTTT. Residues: CASSVTDTQYF.